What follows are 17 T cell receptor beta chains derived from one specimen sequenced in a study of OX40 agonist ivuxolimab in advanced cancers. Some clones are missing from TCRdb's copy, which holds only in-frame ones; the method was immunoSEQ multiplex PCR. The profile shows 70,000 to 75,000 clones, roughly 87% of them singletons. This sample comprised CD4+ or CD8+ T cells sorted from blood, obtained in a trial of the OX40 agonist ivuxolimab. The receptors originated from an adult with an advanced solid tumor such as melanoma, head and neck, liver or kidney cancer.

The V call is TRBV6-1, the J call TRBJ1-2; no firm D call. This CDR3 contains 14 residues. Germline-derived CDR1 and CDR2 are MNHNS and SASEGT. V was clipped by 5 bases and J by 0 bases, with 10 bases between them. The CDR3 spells CASSLSRSNYGYTF. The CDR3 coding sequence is TGTGCCAGCAGTCTCAGCAGGTCTAACTATGGCTACACCTTC.

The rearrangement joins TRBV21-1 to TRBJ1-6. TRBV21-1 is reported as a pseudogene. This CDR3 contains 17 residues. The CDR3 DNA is TGTGCCAGCAGCAAAGAATTACTAAGCTCCTATAATTCACCCCTCCACTTT. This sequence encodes CASSKELLSSYNSPLHF.

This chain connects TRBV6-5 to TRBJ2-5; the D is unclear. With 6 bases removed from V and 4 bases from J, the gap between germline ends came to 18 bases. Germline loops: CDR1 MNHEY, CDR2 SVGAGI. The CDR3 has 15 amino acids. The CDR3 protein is CASSGLRLASETQYF. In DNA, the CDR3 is TGTGCCAGCAGCGGCCTGCGGTTGGCCTCAGAGACCCAGTACTTC.

CDR3 in DNA: TGTGCCACCGCTCCGGGACAGGGATCGAACACTGAAGCTTTCTTT. Protein sequence: CATAPGQGSNTEAFF. This chain joins TRBV15 and TRBJ1-1; 9 bases align to TRBD1. V was pared by 8 bases and J by 1 base, with 8 bases of the junction left unmatched. The CDR3 extends over 15 amino acids. CDR1 LNHNV and CDR2 YYDKDF come from the germline V gene (reference sequence).

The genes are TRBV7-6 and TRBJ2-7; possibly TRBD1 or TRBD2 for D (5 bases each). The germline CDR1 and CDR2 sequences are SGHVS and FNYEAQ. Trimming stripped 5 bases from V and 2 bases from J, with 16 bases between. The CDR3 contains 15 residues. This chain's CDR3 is CASSLSSGPTYEQYF. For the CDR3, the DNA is TGTGCCAGCAGCCTCAGCTCGGGGCCGACCTACGAGCAGTACTTC.

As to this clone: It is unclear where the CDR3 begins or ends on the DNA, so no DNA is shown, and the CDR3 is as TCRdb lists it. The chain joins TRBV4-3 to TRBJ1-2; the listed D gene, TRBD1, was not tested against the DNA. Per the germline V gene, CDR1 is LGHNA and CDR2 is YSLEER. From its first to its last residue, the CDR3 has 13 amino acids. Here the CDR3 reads CASTVSGSYGCTF.

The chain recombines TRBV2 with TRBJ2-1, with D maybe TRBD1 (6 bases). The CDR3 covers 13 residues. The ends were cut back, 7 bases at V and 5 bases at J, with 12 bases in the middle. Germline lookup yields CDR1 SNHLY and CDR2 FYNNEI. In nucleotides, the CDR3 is TGTGCCAGCAAATCGCCAGGGGACAATGAGCAGTTCTTC. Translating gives CASKSPGDNEQFF.

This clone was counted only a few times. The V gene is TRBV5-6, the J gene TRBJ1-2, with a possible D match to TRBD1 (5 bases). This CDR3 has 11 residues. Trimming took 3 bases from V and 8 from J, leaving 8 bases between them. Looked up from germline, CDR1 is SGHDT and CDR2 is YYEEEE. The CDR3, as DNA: TGTGCCAGCAGCTCAGGGAGCGGCTACACCTTC. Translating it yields CASSSGSGYTF.

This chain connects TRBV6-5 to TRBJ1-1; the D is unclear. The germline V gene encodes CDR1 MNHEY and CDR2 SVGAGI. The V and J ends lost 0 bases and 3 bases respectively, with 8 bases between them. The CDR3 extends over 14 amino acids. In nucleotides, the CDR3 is TGTGCCAGCAGTTACTCGGAAGGGTACACTGAAGCTTTCTTT. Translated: CASSYSEGYTEAFF.

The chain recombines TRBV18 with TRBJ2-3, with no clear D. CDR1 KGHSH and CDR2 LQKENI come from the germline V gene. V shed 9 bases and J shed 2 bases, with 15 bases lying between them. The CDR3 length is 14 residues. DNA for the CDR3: TGTGCCAGTCGAAAACCGGGTCCCACAGATACGCAGTATTTT. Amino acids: CASRKPGPTDTQYF.

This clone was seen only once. This chain's CDR3 is CASRTLGDTEAFF. The DNA for the CDR3 is TGTGCCAGCCGTACCTTAGGGGATACTGAAGCTTTCTTT. V usage is TRBV27 and J usage is TRBJ1-1; D is possibly TRBD1 (5 bases). Germline loops: CDR1 MNHEY, CDR2 SMNVEV (reference sequence). The CDR3 consists of 13 residues. Trimming took 8 bases from V and 5 from J, leaving 15 bases between them.

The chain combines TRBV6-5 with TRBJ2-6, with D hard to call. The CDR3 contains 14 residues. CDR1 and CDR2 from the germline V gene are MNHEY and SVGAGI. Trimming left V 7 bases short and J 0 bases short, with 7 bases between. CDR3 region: CASKGTSGANVLTF. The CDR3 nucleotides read TGTGCCAGCAAGGGAACCTCTGGGGCCAACGTCCTGACTTTC.

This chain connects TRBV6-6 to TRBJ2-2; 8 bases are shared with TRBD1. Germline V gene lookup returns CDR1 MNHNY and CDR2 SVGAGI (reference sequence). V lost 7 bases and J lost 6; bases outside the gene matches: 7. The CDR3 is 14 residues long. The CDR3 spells CASISQGAAGELFF. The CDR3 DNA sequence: TGTGCCAGCATTAGTCAGGGGGCCGCCGGGGAGCTGTTTTTT.

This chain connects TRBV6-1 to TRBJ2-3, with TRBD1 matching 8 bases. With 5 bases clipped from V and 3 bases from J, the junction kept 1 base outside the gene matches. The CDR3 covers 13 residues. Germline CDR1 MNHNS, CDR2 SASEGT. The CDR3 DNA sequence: TGTGCCAGCAGTCGACAGGGGACAGATACGCAGTATTTT. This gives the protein CASSRQGTDTQYF.

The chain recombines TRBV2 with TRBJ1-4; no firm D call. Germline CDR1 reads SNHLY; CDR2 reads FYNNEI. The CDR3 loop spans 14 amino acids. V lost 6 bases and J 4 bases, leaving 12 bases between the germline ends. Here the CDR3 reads CASRDGGYNEKLFF. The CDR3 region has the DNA TGTGCCAGCAGGGACGGAGGGTATAATGAAAAACTGTTTTTT.

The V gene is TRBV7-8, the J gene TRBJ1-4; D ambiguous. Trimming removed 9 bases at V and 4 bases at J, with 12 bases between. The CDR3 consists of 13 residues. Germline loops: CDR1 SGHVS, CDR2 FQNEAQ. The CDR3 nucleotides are TGTGCCAGTGCCTCAGGCGGTAATGAAAAACTGTTTTTT. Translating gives CASASGGNEKLFF.

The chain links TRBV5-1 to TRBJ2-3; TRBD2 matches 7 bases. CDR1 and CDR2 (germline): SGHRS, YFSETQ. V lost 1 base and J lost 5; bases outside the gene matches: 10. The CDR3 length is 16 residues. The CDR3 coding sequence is TGCGCCAGCAGCTTGCAGGGACTAACCCTTCGAGATACGCAGTATTTT. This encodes CASSLQGLTLRDTQYF. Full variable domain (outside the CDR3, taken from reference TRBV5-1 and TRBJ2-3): KAGVTQTPRYLIKTRGQQVTLSCSPISGHRSVSWYQQTPGQGLQFLFEYFSETQRNKGNFPGRFSGRQFSNSRSEMNVSTLELGDSALYLCASSLQGLTLRDTQYFGPGTRLTVL.